These T cell receptor beta chains were read from a single sample in a study of glioma-infiltrating T cells after dendritic cell vaccination. The method was immunoSEQ multiplex PCR; TCRdb's version includes in-frame clones alone and lacks a portion of them. The sample consists of tens of thousands of clones, 85% to 90% of them appearing once. The source was blood, collected before dendritic cell vaccination. The receptors derive from a human donor with glioblastoma. Both conserved end residues are part of each CDR3. A D gene is named only where the DNA matches it firmly. Size is stated for part of the rows, as once, few or many counts, or as a class when the clone is expanded.

-	TRBV30	TRBJ1-2	-	CAWSRSTYGYTF	TGTGCCTGGAGTCGATCTACCTATGGCTACACCTTC
TRBD1	TRBV6-1	TRBJ1-2	-	CASSEWDSYGYTF	TGTGCCAGCAGTGAATGGGACAGCTATGGCTACACCTTC
-	TRBV7-9	TRBJ1-2	-	CASSLNRDNYGYTF	TGTGCCAGCAGCCTAAACAGGGACAACTATGGCTACACCTTC
-	TRBV29-1	TRBJ2-1	-	CSVGSGGRMSYNEQFF	TGCAGCGTTGGCTCCGGGGGTCGGATGTCCTACAATGAGCAGTTCTTC
-	TRBV6-5	TRBJ2-1	-	CASRENRVTYNEQFF	TGTGCCAGCAGGGAAAACAGGGTAACATACAATGAGCAGTTCTTC
TRBD2	TRBV5-6	TRBJ2-7	once	CASSGTSGSSEQYF	TGTGCCAGCAGCGGGACTAGCGGGAGCAGCGAGCAGTACTTC
-	TRBV19	TRBJ1-5	-	CASSIGGGVQIQPQHF	TGTGCCAGTAGTATAGGAGGGGGGGTTCAGATTCAGCCCCAGCATTTT
-	TRBV5-1	TRBJ2-3	-	CASSLALAGRSDTQYF	TGCGCCAGCAGCTTGGCCCTGGCGGGGAGGTCAGATACGCAGTATTTT
-	TRBV6-5	TRBJ1-1	-	CASMGGHTEAFF	TGTGCCAGCATGGGGGGACACACTGAAGCTTTCTTT
-	TRBV2	TRBJ1-1	-	CASNLRGTEAFF	TGTGCCAGCAATCTAAGGGGCACTGAAGCTTTCTTT
TRBD1	TRBV11-1	TRBJ2-6	once	CASSPKTGLGWGANVLTF	TGTGCCAGCAGCCCTAAGACAGGGCTGGGGTGGGGGGCCAACGTCCTGACTTTC
-	TRBV4-2	TRBJ2-2	-	CASSQDYYITGELFF	TGTGCCAGCAGCCAAGATTACTACATTACCGGGGAGCTGTTTTTT
-	TRBV9	TRBJ2-5	-	CASSVSSLTTGETQYF	TGTGCCAGCAGCGTATCCTCGCTGACGACCGGGGAGACCCAGTACTTC
TRBD2	TRBV5-1	TRBJ2-1	-	CASSSSGTENEQFF	TGCGCCAGCAGCTCTAGCGGGACCGAGAATGAGCAGTTCTTC
-	TRBV2	TRBJ2-3	-	CASTPGLATDTQYF	TGTGCCAGCACCCCCGGGCTAGCTACAGATACGCAGTATTTT
TRBD2	TRBV14	TRBJ2-1	-	CASSPRLAGGNEQFF	TGTGCCAGCAGCCCCAGACTAGCGGGGGGCAATGAGCAGTTCTTC
TRBD2	TRBV10-3	TRBJ2-7	-	CATYSGRGEQYF	TGTGCCACTTATAGCGGGAGGGGCGAGCAGTACTTC
TRBD2	TRBV13	TRBJ2-6	few	CASSPRGTGANVLTF	TGTGCCAGCAGCCCGCGGGGGACTGGGGCCAACGTCCTGACTTTC
TRBD1	TRBV19	TRBJ1-4	-	CASRGQGNEKLFF	TGTGCCAGTAGGGGACAGGGAAATGAAAAACTGTTTTTT
TRBD1	TRBV2	TRBJ1-5	once	CASRRDRDTQPQHF	TGTGCCAGCAGAAGGGACAGGGACACTCAGCCCCAGCATTTT
-	TRBV30	TRBJ1-1	-	CAWSEGVNTEAFF	TGTGCCTGGAGTGAGGGGGTGAACACTGAAGCTTTCTTT
TRBD1	TRBV5-1	TRBJ2-1	-	CASSLGTGGWNEQFF	TGCGCCAGCAGCTTGGGGACAGGGGGCTGGAATGAGCAGTTCTTC
TRBD1	TRBV6-1	TRBJ1-2	-	CASSEPGQGDRGYTF	TGTGCCAGCAGTGAACCGGGACAGGGGGACCGCGGCTACACCTTC
TRBD1	TRBV5-1	TRBJ1-4	-	CASRPDRVNEKLFF	TGCGCCAGCAGACCGGACAGGGTAAACGAAAAACTGTTTTTT
TRBD1	TRBV2	TRBJ2-7	-	CASSEGQSMETYEQYF	TGTGCCAGCAGTGAGGGACAGTCGATGGAGACCTACGAGCAGTACTTC
TRBD1	TRBV29-1	TRBJ1-1	-	CSVADRVRAEAFF	TGCAGCGTTGCTGACAGGGTAAGAGCTGAAGCTTTCTTT
TRBD1	TRBV6-1	TRBJ1-5	-	CASRDRISNQPQHF	TGTGCCAGCAGGGACAGGATAAGCAATCAGCCCCAGCATTTT
TRBD2	TRBV6-1	TRBJ2-6	-	CASSGTSASGANVLTF	TGTGCCAGCAGTGGAACTAGCGCCTCTGGGGCCAACGTCCTGACTTTC
-	TRBV27	TRBJ2-7	-	CASSFGTGGSYEQYF	TGTGCCAGCAGTTTCGGGACTGGAGGCTCCTACGAGCAGTACTTC
TRBD1	TRBV5-1	TRBJ1-6	-	CASSPNPRQGWSYNSPLHF	TGCGCCAGCAGCCCCAACCCCCGACAGGGTTGGAGTTATAATTCCCCCCTCCACTTT
-	TRBV19	TRBJ2-7	-	CASSLTPGTGSSYEQYF	TGTGCCAGTAGTCTTACCCCCGGGACTGGGAGCTCCTACGAGCAGTACTTC
-	TRBV19	TRBJ2-3	-	CASSTHRAAQYF	TGTGCCAGTAGTACTCACAGGGCCGCGCAGTATTTT
TRBD1	TRBV25-1	TRBJ1-5	-	CASSGQGNQPQHF	TGTGCCAGCAGTGGACAGGGGAATCAGCCCCAGCATTTT
-	TRBV4-1	TRBJ2-7	-	CASSGNWGGSYEQYF	TGCGCCAGCAGCGGTAACTGGGGCGGTTCCTACGAGCAGTACTTC
TRBD1	TRBV5-1	TRBJ2-3	-	CASSLGGQGGDTQYF	TGCGCCAGCAGCTTGGGTGGACAGGGGGGAGATACGCAGTATTTT
TRBD2	TRBV29-1	TRBJ2-2	once	CSVEATSGPNTGELFF	TGCAGCGTTGAGGCGACTAGCGGCCCTAACACCGGGGAGCTGTTTTTT
-	TRBV11-1	TRBJ1-1	-	CASSGEARGTEAFF	TGTGCCAGCTCCGGAGAGGCCCGGGGCACTGAAGCTTTCTTT
TRBD2	TRBV2	TRBJ2-5	-	CASSEGLAGGPETQYF	TGTGCCAGCAGTGAGGGTCTGGCGGGAGGGCCCGAGACCCAGTACTTC
-	TRBV19	TRBJ2-5	-	CASSIRVGRETQYF	TGTGCCAGTAGTATTCGTGTGGGGCGAGAGACCCAGTACTTC
-	TRBV28	TRBJ2-7	once	CASSLGAAGSYEQYF	TGTGCCAGCAGTTTGGGGGCGGCCGGCTCCTACGAGCAGTACTTC
TRBD2	TRBV5-1	TRBJ2-5	-	CASSLVSGGRQETQYF	TGCGCCAGCAGCTTGGTGAGCGGGGGCCGCCAAGAGACCCAGTACTTC
-	TRBV21-1	TRBJ1-6	-	CASIGQGAGNSPLHF	TGTGCCAGCATCGGACAGGGGGCTGGCAATTCACCCCTCCACTTT
-	TRBV4-1	TRBJ2-3	-	CASSQRDFTDTQYF	TGCGCCAGCAGCCAACGGGACTTCACAGATACGCAGTATTTT
TRBD2	TRBV6-5	TRBJ2-3	-	CASSFRLAGVTDTQYF	TGTGCCAGCAGTTTCCGACTAGCGGGGGTTACAGATACGCAGTATTTT
-	TRBV6-5	TRBJ2-7	-	CASKSSDYEQYF	TGTGCCAGCAAGTCTAGTGACTACGAGCAGTACTTC
TRBD2	TRBV27	TRBJ2-7	-	CASSLGTSGRRYEQYF	TGTGCCAGCAGTCTTGGGACTAGCGGGAGGCGCTACGAGCAGTACTTC
-	TRBV5-1	TRBJ1-2	-	CASSFQQGPIYGYTF	TGCGCCAGCAGCTTCCAACAGGGTCCCATCTATGGCTACACCTTC
-	TRBV5-4	TRBJ2-5	-	CASSQQETQYF	TGTGCCAGCAGCCAGCAAGAGACCCAGTACTTC
TRBD1	TRBV29-1	TRBJ2-7	-	CSARQGRDEQYF	TGCAGCGCCAGACAGGGAAGAGACGAGCAGTACTTC
-	TRBV12-5	TRBJ2-5	-	CASGLGGLEETQYF	TGTGCTAGTGGTTTGGGGGGACTCGAAGAGACCCAGTACTTC
TRBD2	TRBV5-8	TRBJ2-1	-	CASSLAGGGSYNEQFF	TGTGCCAGCAGCCTTGCTGGCGGGGGGTCCTACAATGAGCAGTTCTTC
TRBD1	TRBV6-1	TRBJ2-5	few	CASNLRGLTQETQYF	TGTGCCAGTAATCTCAGGGGGCTGACGCAAGAGACCCAGTACTTC
-	TRBV29-1	TRBJ1-1	once	CSVEYGGRNTEAFF	TGCAGCGTTGAGTACGGGGGTCGGAACACTGAAGCTTTCTTT
TRBD1	TRBV5-4	TRBJ1-6	once	CASSLEATGGSPLHF	TGTGCCAGCAGCCTGGAGGCGACAGGGGGTTCACCCCTCCACTTT
TRBD1	TRBV6-1	TRBJ1-1	once	CASSRGWDTEAFF	TGTGCCAGCAGCAGGGGGTGGGACACTGAAGCTTTCTTT
TRBD1	TRBV5-1	TRBJ2-3	-	CASSSGTGVTDTQYF	TGCGCCAGCAGCTCCGGGACAGGGGTCACAGATACGCAGTATTTT
-	TRBV27	TRBJ1-1	-	CASSPLGLGTEAFF	TGTGCCAGCAGTCCTCTCGGGTTGGGCACTGAAGCTTTCTTT
-	TRBV6-1	TRBJ2-3	once	CASSGQLSTDTQYF	TGTGCCAGCAGCGGACAGCTTAGCACAGATACGCAGTATTTT
-	TRBV6-5	TRBJ1-4	-	CASAPGYNEKLFF	TGTGCCAGCGCGCCGGGGTATAATGAAAAACTGTTTTTT
-	TRBV9	TRBJ1-3	-	CASSVEIAGNTIYF	TGTGCCAGCAGCGTAGAAATAGCTGGAAACACCATATATTTT